Included here is one T cell receptor (beta chain) sequence, with context. This sample is drawn from a study of early stage breast cancer tumors. CDR3 length: 15 amino acids. CDR1 is LGHNA and CDR2 is YNFKEQ in the germline V gene. V lost 4 bases and J lost 3, with 14 bases in between. Assay used: immunoSEQ multiplex PCR; TCRdb lists only in-frame clones, some missing. The data hold about 63,000 clones, with about three quarters observed a single time. The chain carries TRBV4-2 and TRBJ2-3; D gene ambiguous. The source is a person aged 30-39 years with breast cancer. Specimen: blood. CDR3: CASSPTRVRTDTQYF. DNA for the CDR3: TGTGCCAGCAGCCCCACTCGGGTAAGGACAGATACGCAGTATTTT.